Described below is a single TCR beta chain sequence and its context. The entry originates in a study of low-dose radiotherapy and immunotherapy resistance in tumors. Covering alpha and beta chains, TRAV- and TRBV-specific primers were used for the first-strand cDNA. TCR amplification ran 15 to 20 PCR cycles using constant-region and V-primer adapter primers. Amplifying the isolated mRNA was done by in vitro transcription. MiXCR, applied by TCRdb to the reads, yields one record per CDR3 protein. The sample has just over 14,000 distinct CDR3 sequences; 45% to 55% are singletons. This CDR3 has 14 amino acids. The germline V gene encodes CDR1 SGHRS and CDR2 YFSETQ. V was trimmed by 4 bases and J by 6 bases, leaving 14 bases between them.

The chain recombines TRBV5-1 with TRBJ1-5; D is perhaps TRBD1 (5 bases). This clonotype originated in a human donor with advanced metastatic prostate, ovarian, gallbladder or colorectal cancer (not recorded which). This table probably holds off-target reads from a library built for another chain. The CDR3 sequence: CASSLDGGTQPQHF. The CDR3 bases are TGCGCCAGCAGCCTGGATGGGGGAACTCAGCCCCAGCATTTT.